A selection of T cell receptor beta chains follows, all from one sample in a study of tumor and adjacent non-tumor tissue in lung cancer. TCRdb reanalysed the multiplex PCR reads using MiXCR and keeps one entry per CDR3 protein. The data hold approximately 110,000 distinct CDR3 sequences, with over 55% observed a single time. The sequencing sample was made of distant non-tumor lung tissue. These receptors were collected from a man aged 55 to 70 with non-small cell lung cancer. The CDR3 runs from the conserved cysteine through the conserved F or W. A D gene is named only where the DNA matches it firmly. Only part of the rows carry a size: once, few, many, or a class if the clone is expanded.

V	size	D	J	DNA	CDR3
TRBV20-1	NA	NA	TRBJ2-3	TGCAGTGCGAGGGTGGCGAGCAGCACAGATACGCAGTATTTT	CSARVASSTDTQYF
TRBV28	many	TRBD1	TRBJ2-4	TGTGCCAGCAGTTTTTCGACAGGGGCGGACATTCAGTACTTC	CASSFSTGADIQYF
TRBV6-1	many	NA	TRBJ2-3	TGTGCCAGCAGTGAAGTGTTTTGGCTAGCGACAACAGATACGCAGTATTTT	CASSEVFWLATTDTQYF
TRBV6-1	once	NA	TRBJ2-4	TGTGCCAGCAGTGAAGAGTGGGCAAGAGACCTCTTTATAGCCAAAAACACTCAGTACTTC	CASSEEWARDLFIAKNTQYF
TRBV11-3	NA	TRBD2	TRBJ2-1	TGTGCCAGCAGCTTAGCACTAGCGGGAGTCACAGGTGAGCAGTTCTTC	CASSLALAGVTGEQFF
TRBV29-1	once	TRBD2	TRBJ2-1	TGCATCGTTCAAGAAATGGCTAGCGGGAGAGGAGGTGAGCAGTTCTTC	CIVQEMASGRGGEQFF
TRBV20-1	NA	NA	TRBJ1-6	TGCAGTGCTATAGAGATTCCGGGCTCCGCGCGACCCCTCCACTTT	CSAIEIPGSARPLHF
TRBV6-2/TRBV6-3	once	NA	TRBJ1-2	TGTGTCACTTCGGACAGCGAATACTATGGCAACACCTTC	CVTSDSEYYGNTF
TRBV28	NA	TRBD2	TRBJ2-1	TGTGTCAGCAGCACGGGACTAGTCGGCAATGAGGAGTTCTTC	CVSSTGLVGNEEFF
TRBV6-5	NA	NA	TRBJ1-3	TGTGCCAGCCGTTTCGGAGGTACAGGGAGTCATGGAAACACCATATATTTT	CASRFGGTGSHGNTIYF
TRBV6-5	many	TRBD1	TRBJ1-2	TGTGCCAGCAGGAATCGACAGGGCTTCTATGGCTACACCTTC	CASRNRQGFYGYTF
TRBV28	many	NA	TRBJ2-6	TGTGCCAGCAGTCCCGACCCTAGCGCCAGGGTCCTGACTTTC	CASSPDPSARVLTF
TRBV6-5	many	NA	TRBJ1-4	TGTGCCAGCAGTTACTCGGCCCCTACGACGGGTAGGACAGTCAAGAATGAAAAACTGTTTTTT	CASSYSAPTTGRTVKNEKLFF
TRBV12-3/TRBV12-4	many	TRBD1	TRBJ1-4	TGTGCCAGCAGTCGACAGGGTCGAAATGAAAAACTGTTTTTT	CASSRQGRNEKLFF
TRBV13	NA	NA	TRBJ2-7	TGTGCCAGCAGCTTACGACAGCACTACGACCAGTACTTC	CASSLRQHYDQYF
TRBV6-2/TRBV6-3	NA	NA	TRBJ1-2	NA	CVSSYSWQVANYGCTF
TRBV10-3	NA	NA	TRBJ1-2	TGTACCATCAGCCCAGGACAGCTTAGCTATGGCTACACCTTC	CTISPGQLSYGYTF
TRBV20-1	few	NA	TRBJ1-6	TGCAGTGCTAGAAAGGGGCCAGGCAATAATTCACCCCTCCACTTT	CSARKGPGNNSPLHF
TRBV11-3	few	NA	TRBJ1-2	TGTGCCAGCAGCTCCCGGGGGGACTCGACCTTGGGCTATGACTACACCTTC	CASSSRGDSTLGYDYTF
TRBV29-1	NA	NA	TRBJ2-1	TGCAGCAGGTCTAGGGGAGCGGAAGATGAGCAGTTCTTC	CSRSRGAEDEQFF
TRBV12-3/TRBV12-4	NA	TRBD2	TRBJ2-1	TGTGCCAGCAGTGGACTAGTTCTTTATGAGCAATCGTTC	CASSGLVLYEQSF
TRBV20-1	NA	NA	TRBJ2-3	TGCAGTGCCCCGGACGACACAGATACGCAGTATTTT	CSAPDDTDTQYF
TRBV13	NA	TRBD1	TRBJ1-2	TGTGCCAGGAGCTCGGACAGGGGGCTTTTAAGCTACACCTTC	CARSSDRGLLSYTF
TRBV6-2/TRBV6-3	NA	NA	TRBJ1-2	TGTGCCAACAGTTCCTTCGGACAGTATGGGTACACCTTC	CANSSFGQYGYTF
TRBV6-5	NA	NA	TRBJ1-1	TGTGCCAGCAGCTCCAGGGCCTGGCTTGGCACTGAGGCTTTCTTT	CASSSRAWLGTEAFF
TRBV29-1	many	NA	TRBJ2-3	TGCAGCGTTGAAGCCAGCCAAGTCGGTTTCGCAGATACGCAGTATTTT	CSVEASQVGFADTQYF
TRBV10-3	NA	NA	TRBJ2-7	TGTGCCATCCGGTCTAGCAGAAACGAGCAGTACTTC	CAIRSSRNEQYF
TRBV11-3	NA	TRBD2	TRBJ2-5	TGTGCCAGCAGCCCCCCCTCTAGCGGGAGTGAGACCCAGTACTTC	CASSPPSSGSETQYF
TRBV19	NA	NA	TRBJ2-2	TGTGCCAGCAAAAGCCGCACCGGGGAGCTGCTTTTT	CASKSRTGELLF
TRBV6-4	NA	NA	TRBJ1-6	TGTGCCAGCAGTGAGGGACAACGATCACCCCTCCAATTT	CASSEGQRSPLQF
TRBV7-9	many	NA	TRBJ2-5	TGTGCCAGCAGCTTAGTAGGGTCCAGAGAGGGGGAGACCCAGTACTTC	CASSLVGSREGETQYF
TRBV11-2	NA	NA	TRBJ1-4	TGTACCAGCAGCTTATCCCGAACAACTAGTGAAAAACTGTTTTTT	CTSSLSRTTSEKLFF
TRBV28	NA	TRBD1	TRBJ2-5	TGTGCCAGCAGTCCGGGTTTGGACAGGGAAAGAAGGGAGACCCAGTACTTC	CASSPGLDRERRETQYF
TRBV11-2	NA	TRBD1	TRBJ2-1	TGTGTCTGCAGCTACGGACAGGGGGCCGATGAGCAGTTCTTC	CVCSYGQGADEQFF
TRBV28	many	NA	TRBJ2-7	TGTGCCAGCAGAAAGCCGGGACAACTCTTCTACGAGCAGTACTTC	CASRKPGQLFYEQYF
TRBV11-2	NA	TRBD1	TRBJ2-7	TGTGCCAGCAGCCCATGGACAGGGGGGGACTACGAGCAGTACTTC	CASSPWTGGDYEQYF
TRBV29-1	NA	TRBD1	TRBJ2-3	TGCAGCGTTATCTTTTTGGACAGGGGGGATAGCTCAGATACGCAGTATTTT	CSVIFLDRGDSSDTQYF
TRBV11-3	NA	NA	TRBJ1-1	TGTGCCAGCAGGAACATGGGCAACACTGAAGTTTTCTTT	CASRNMGNTEVFF
TRBV6-5	many	NA	TRBJ2-1	TGTGCCAGCACCACAGACTACCCGTACAATGAGCAGTTCTTC	CASTTDYPYNEQFF
TRBV6-5	NA	TRBD2	TRBJ2-1	TGTGCCTGCAATTACTCTAACGGACTGGCGGGAGGTAGTGAGCAGCTCTTC	CACNYSNGLAGGSEQLF
TRBV30	many	TRBD1	TRBJ1-5	TGTGCCTGGAGTAAGGGAACAGGGGGATATAGCAATCAGCCCCAGCATTTT	CAWSKGTGGYSNQPQHF
TRBV6-2/TRBV6-3	NA	NA	TRBJ2-7	TGTGCCAGCAGTAAAGGAACGGACTCCAGGGCCGAACAGTACTTC	CASSKGTDSRAEQYF